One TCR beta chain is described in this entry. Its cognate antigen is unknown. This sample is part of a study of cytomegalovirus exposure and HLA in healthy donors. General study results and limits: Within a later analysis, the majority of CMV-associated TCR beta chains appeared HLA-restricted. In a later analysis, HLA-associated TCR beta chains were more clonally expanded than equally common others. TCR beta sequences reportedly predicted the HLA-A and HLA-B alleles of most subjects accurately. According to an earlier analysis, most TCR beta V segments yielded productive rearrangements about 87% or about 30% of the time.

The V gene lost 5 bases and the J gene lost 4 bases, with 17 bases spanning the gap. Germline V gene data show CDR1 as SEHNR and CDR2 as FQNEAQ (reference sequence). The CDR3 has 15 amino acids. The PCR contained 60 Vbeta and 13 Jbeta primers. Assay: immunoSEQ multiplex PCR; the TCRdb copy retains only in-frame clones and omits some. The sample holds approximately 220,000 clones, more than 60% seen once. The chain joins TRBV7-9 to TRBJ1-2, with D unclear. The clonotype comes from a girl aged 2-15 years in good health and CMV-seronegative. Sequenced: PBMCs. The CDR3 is CASSHEQFSSYGYTF. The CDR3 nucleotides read TGTGCCAGCAGCCACGAACAGTTTTCCTCCTATGGCTACACCTTC.